What follows are 25 T cell receptor beta chains derived from one specimen sequenced in a study of cytomegalovirus exposure and HLA in healthy donors. Vbeta (60) and Jbeta (13) primers were used in the PCR. The method was immunoSEQ multiplex PCR; TCRdb's version includes in-frame clones alone and lacks a portion of them. The data show approximately 50,000 clones, less than 70% seen once. Sequenced: PBMCs. Receptors originate from a human donor in good health.

This chain uses TRBV4-1 with TRBJ2-7; possible D gene TRBD1, 6 bases. CDR1 is MGHRA, CDR2 YSYEKL, per germline. The V end lost 2 bases, the J end lost 1 base, and 12 bases lay between the germline ends. This CDR3 is 15 amino acids long. The CDR3 DNA reads TGCGCCAGCAGCCAACCGGACAGCCGGTCCTACGAGCAGTACTTC. Amino acids: CASSQPDSRSYEQYF.

The gene calls are TRBV4-2 and TRBJ1-5; D gene uncertain. This CDR3 has 16 residues. The V gene's germline CDR1 is LGHNA and CDR2 YNFKEQ. Deletions cut 0 bases from V and 6 bases from J, with 15 bases between. CDR3 amino acids: CASSQDRRGSGQPQHF. The CDR3 DNA follows: TGTGCCAGCAGCCAAGATCGACGCGGGTCTGGTCAGCCCCAGCATTTT.

The chain joins TRBV4-1 to TRBJ2-7; weak D call: TRBD1 (5 bases). The CDR3 runs 15 residues. CDR1 and CDR2 from the germline V gene are MGHRA and YSYEKL. Trimming pared 4 bases from V and 7 bases from J, leaving 20 bases between. This chain's CDR3 is CASSPHRGPKGEQYF. The CDR3 DNA reads TGCGCCAGCAGCCCTCATAGGGGTCCTAAGGGGGAGCAGTACTTC.

CDR3 in amino acids: CASSLHPRAGADTQYF. The CDR3 region has the DNA TGTGCCAGCAGTTTACATCCGAGAGCGGGGGCGGATACGCAGTATTTT. This chain links TRBV28 with TRBJ2-3, with 8 bases lining up with TRBD2. Germline V lookup: CDR1 MDHEN, CDR2 SYDVKM. The CDR3 is 16 residues long. The J segment lost 6 bases and the V segment lost 2 bases, leaving 10 bases of the junction unmatched.

V and J are TRBV18 and TRBJ1-5; D is perhaps TRBD1 (5 bases). Germline assignment: CDR1 KGHSH and CDR2 LQKENI. This CDR3 is built from 13 residues. Deletions cut 6 bases from V and 4 bases from J, with 10 bases between. This chain's CDR3 is CASSDSSNQPQHF. CDR3 bases: TGTGCCAGCTCCGACAGTTCGAATCAGCCCCAGCATTTT.

The CDR3 coding sequence is TGCGCCAGCAGCTTTGGGACAGGGAGCGAAAAACTGTTTTTT. It specifies CASSFGTGSEKLFF. The genes are TRBV5-1 and TRBJ1-4; 9 bases fit TRBD1. The CDR3 loop spans 14 amino acids. The germline V gene encodes CDR1 SGHRS and CDR2 YFSETQ. J was trimmed by 8 bases and V by 2 bases; bases with no gene match: 4.

This clone came up a few times. V gene TRBV5-1 combines with J gene TRBJ1-2, with 8 positions matching TRBD1. This CDR3 spans 15 amino acids. J lost 6 bases, V lost 3 bases, and 10 bases had no gene match. Germline V gene data show CDR1 as SGHRS and CDR2 as YFSETQ. The CDR3 region is CASSWRGQAGDGYTF. For the CDR3, the DNA is TGCGCCAGCAGCTGGCGGGGACAGGCGGGGGATGGCTACACCTTC.

This chain uses TRBV9 with TRBJ2-2; no firm D call. Germline V gives CDR1 SGDLS, CDR2 YYNGEE. The CDR3 is 12 amino acids. V lost 4 bases and J 5 bases, leaving 6 bases between the germline ends. The CDR3 DNA reads TGTGCCAGCAGCCCCCGGACCGGGGAGCTGTTTTTT. Translation: CASSPRTGELFF.

This clone was counted only a few times. The CDR3 nucleotides are TGTGCCAGCAGTACCGGGAATCAGCCCCAGCATTTT. Translation: CASSTGNQPQHF. V and J are TRBV6-5 and TRBJ1-5; D gene ambiguous. Per germline, CDR1 MNHEY and CDR2 SVGAGI. This CDR3 spans 12 amino acids. Deletions cut 5 bases from V and 4 bases from J, with 6 bases between.

The V call is TRBV7-2, the J call TRBJ2-1, with a possible D match to TRBD2 (5 bases). Trimming took off 5 bases at V and 7 bases at J, with 12 bases between the two ends. The CDR3 is 13 residues long. Germline V CDR1 and CDR2: SGHTA, FQGNSA. CDR3 sequence: CASSPRRRNEQFF. The CDR3, as DNA: TGTGCCAGCAGCCCTCGGAGGCGGAATGAGCAGTTCTTC.

The chain couples TRBV6-5 to TRBJ1-2, with 9 bases aligning to TRBD1. From germline, CDR1 is MNHEY and CDR2 SVGAGI. This CDR3 comprises 14 residues. Germline trimming cut 4 bases from V and 5 bases from J; bases unmatched to any gene: 5. CDR3 DNA sequence: TGTGCCAGCAGTTTTGGGACAGGGACGTATGGCTACACCTTC. This gives the protein CASSFGTGTYGYTF.

This clone was seen a few times. This chain uses TRBV4-1 with TRBJ1-5; a weak D match, TRBD1 (6 bases). V lost 2 bases to trimming and J lost 0 bases, with 11 bases between them. The CDR3 is 16 amino acids. Germline V CDR1 and CDR2: MGHRA, YSYEKL. The DNA of the CDR3 is TGCGCCAGCAGCCAATACCGGACAGATAGCAATCAGCCCCAGCATTTT. Amino acids: CASSQYRTDSNQPQHF.

The chain carries TRBV9 and TRBJ2-1, with 11 bases fitting TRBD2. J gave up 3 bases and V 4 bases, and 6 bases lay outside the gene matches. Germline CDR1 and CDR2: SGDLS and YYNGEE. This CDR3 has 16 amino acids. This CDR3 is CASSKIAGGGYNEQFF. CDR3 DNA: TGTGCCAGCAGCAAAATAGCGGGGGGGGGCTACAATGAGCAGTTCTTC.

This chain connects TRBV7-6 to TRBJ2-1; 16 bases align to TRBD2. CDR3 length: 18 residues. CDR1 is SGHVS and CDR2 is FNYEAQ in the germline V gene. J lost 7 bases, V lost 5 bases, and 11 bases had no gene match. The CDR3 nucleotides are TGTGCCAGCAGCCCCATTTTGGGACTAGCGGGGGGGCAGAATGAGCAGTTCTTC. Its protein product is CASSPILGLAGGQNEQFF. The entire variable domain, with the rest obtained from reference TRBV7-6 and TRBJ2-1, is as follows: GAGVSQSPRYKVTKRGQDVALRCDPISGHVSLYWYRQALGQGPEFLTYFNYEAQQDKSGLPNDRFSAERPEGSISTLTIQRTEQRDSAMYRCASSPILGLAGGQNEQFFGPGTRLTVL.

The chain carries TRBV5-8 and TRBJ2-7; D is unclear. The CDR3 has 12 amino acids. Looked up from germline, CDR1 is SGHTS and CDR2 is YDEGEE. Trimming pared 5 bases from V and 4 bases from J, leaving 10 bases between. The chain's CDR3 is CASSYQAYEQYF. CDR3 nucleotides: TGTGCCAGCAGTTACCAGGCTTACGAGCAGTACTTC.

The table lists this clone with a count of one. The V gene is TRBV4-2, the J gene TRBJ1-4; TRBD1 aligns across 10 bases. CDR1 is LGHNA, CDR2 YNFKEQ, per germline. The CDR3 contains 15 residues. The ends lost 0 bases at V and 10 bases at J; junction bases unmatched: 5. The CDR3 nucleotides are TGTGCCAGCAGCCAAGATTCGGGACAGGGGAGAAAACTGTTTTTT. Its translation: CASSQDSGQGRKLFF.

Only a few counts were recorded for this clone. The chain links TRBV6-5 to TRBJ1-6; D is ambiguous. Trimming removed 4 bases at V and 6 bases at J, with 16 bases between. Germline CDR1 is MNHEY and CDR2 is SVGAGI. This CDR3 comprises 16 residues. CDR3 nucleotides: TGTGCCAGCAGTTTTTCCCTACAGCCGCTTAATTCACCCCTCCACTTT. Its protein is CASSFSLQPLNSPLHF.

The gene calls are TRBV30 and TRBJ2-7; possibly TRBD1 for D (6 bases). Trimming took 0 bases from V and 3 from J, leaving 9 bases between them. The CDR3 extends over 13 amino acids. Germline V lookup: CDR1 GTSNPN, CDR2 SVGIG (reference sequence). CDR3: CAWSVQGGYEQYF. DNA for the CDR3: TGTGCCTGGAGTGTTCAAGGGGGCTACGAGCAGTACTTC.

This clone was seen a single time. V is TRBV5-1 and J is TRBJ2-1; possible D gene TRBD2, 5 bases. V was cut by 1 base and J by 0 bases, with 11 bases left in between. Germline V gives CDR1 SGHRS, CDR2 YFSETQ. This CDR3 contains 16 residues. CDR3 amino acids: CASSLTAGSSYNEQFF. The CDR3, as DNA: TGCGCCAGCAGCTTGACGGCGGGTAGCTCCTACAATGAGCAGTTCTTC.

This clone was counted only a few times. The chain carries TRBV30 and TRBJ2-5, with TRBD2 identical over 15 bases. The junction had 9 bases not matched to a gene; V was cut back by 2 bases and J by 5 bases. CDR1 and CDR2 from the germline V gene are GTSNPN and SVGIG (reference sequence). This CDR3 is 17 amino acids long. In nucleotides, the CDR3 is TGTGCCTGGAGTTACGGACTAGCGGGGGGGGCCACGGAGACCCAGTACTTC. Translated: CAWSYGLAGGATETQYF.

This sequence joins TRBV30 and TRBJ1-1, with D unclear. Germline loops: CDR1 GTSNPN, CDR2 SVGIG (reference sequence). This CDR3 has 14 residues. The V and J ends lost 6 bases and 5 bases respectively, with 19 bases between them. CDR3 DNA: TGTGCCTGCACTAGGGAAGGGAGAATTACTGAAGCTTTCTTT. Its translation is CACTREGRITEAFF.

The V call is TRBV4-3, the J call TRBJ1-5; perhaps TRBD1 as D (6 bases). Trimming stripped 0 bases from V and 4 bases from J, with 13 bases between. CDR3 size: 16 residues. The germline V gene has CDR1 LGHNA and CDR2 YSLEER. The CDR3 DNA sequence: TGCGCCAGCAGCCAAGATAGGGCAGGGGTTAATCAGCCCCAGCATTTT. The encoded protein is CASSQDRAGVNQPQHF.

The sample holds a few counts of this clone. V is TRBV11-3 and J is TRBJ2-7; D may be TRBD2 (5 bases). V was shortened by 1 base and J by 1 base, with 5 bases between the two germline ends. Germline V gene data show CDR1 as SGHNT and CDR2 as YENEEA. The CDR3 spans 13 residues. The CDR3 spells CASSLAGSYEQYF. The CDR3 DNA is TGTGCCAGCAGCTTAGCGGGATCCTACGAGCAGTACTTC. Looking up the rest from reference TRBV11-3 and TRBJ2-7 gives the full variable domain: EAGVVQSPRYKIIEKKQPVAFWCNPISGHNTLYWYLQNLGQGPELLIRYENEEAVDDSQLPKDRFSAERLKGVDSTLKIQPAELGDSAVYLCASSLAGSYEQYFGPGTRLTVT.

This clone has only one observation. The chain uses TRBV6-6 and TRBJ1-4, with D perhaps TRBD1 (5 bases). The CDR3 loop spans 14 amino acids. V dropped 7 bases and J dropped 3 bases, with 12 bases sitting between them. The germline V gene encodes CDR1 MNHNY and CDR2 SVGAGI (reference sequence). CDR3 nucleotides: TGTGCCAGCAAAGTTGGACAAGCTAATGAAAAACTGTTTTTT. As protein: CASKVGQANEKLFF.

The genes are TRBV13 and TRBJ2-1, with 10 nucleotides matching TRBD2. The CDR3 has 16 residues. V dropped 5 bases and J dropped 7; count of bases not matched to a gene: 11. In germline, CDR1 is PRHDT, CDR2 FYEKMQ (reference sequence). CDR3 sequence: CASSPLIQRGGNEQFF. The CDR3 bases are TGTGCCAGCAGCCCCCTTATTCAGCGGGGGGGTAATGAGCAGTTCTTC.